The 31 T cell receptor beta chains in this list originate from one sample, sequenced in a study of blood T cell repertoires in COVID-19. Clones were sequenced by immunoSEQ multiplex PCR, and TCRdb holds only the in-frame ones, with some missing. The data contain about 300,000 clones, 85% to 90% of them singletons. The sample consisted of PBMCs or T cells enriched from blood (not recorded which). Receptors were obtained from a man aged 25-45 years who had recovered from COVID-19.

The rearrangement uses TRBV27 and TRBJ2-3; 9 bases map to TRBD2. V shed 7 bases, J shed 5 bases, and the junction held 13 bases outside the gene matches. CDR1 is MNHEY and CDR2 is SMNVEV in the germline V gene (reference sequence). The CDR3 spans 16 residues. CDR3 bases: TGTGCCAGCACCCTCTTCGGAGCGGGAGGCATAGATACGCAGTATTTT. This codes for CASTLFGAGGIDTQYF.

The chain couples TRBV11-3 to TRBJ1-1; TRBD1 agrees at 8 bases. The length of the CDR3 is 15 residues. Unmatched junction bases numbered 8, after V lost 5 bases and J lost 3 bases. Germline loops: CDR1 SGHNT, CDR2 YENEEA. CDR3 coding DNA: TGTGCCAGCAGCCGGCGGACAGGGACCGACACTGAAGCTTTCTTT. This encodes CASSRRTGTDTEAFF. The whole variable domain, filled in from reference TRBV11-3 and TRBJ1-1, reads EAGVVQSPRYKIIEKKQPVAFWCNPISGHNTLYWYLQNLGQGPELLIRYENEEAVDDSQLPKDRFSAERLKGVDSTLKIQPAELGDSAVYLCASSRRTGTDTEAFFGQGTRLTVV.

The chain carries TRBV29-1 and TRBJ1-5; 11 nucleotides match TRBD1. V shed 6 bases, J shed 4 bases, and the junction held 8 bases outside the gene matches. This CDR3 is 15 amino acids long. Germline lookup yields CDR1 SQVTM and CDR2 ANQGSEA. The CDR3 DNA reads TGCAGCGTCCGTACCGGGACAGGGGGAAATCAGCCCCAGCATTTT. Translating it yields CSVRTGTGGNQPQHF.

V and J are TRBV5-6 and TRBJ1-2; D gene unclear. The CDR3 totals 13 residues. Germline CDR1 SGHDT, CDR2 YYEEEE. V was cut by 0 bases and J by 2 bases, with 5 bases left in between. CDR3 in amino acids: CASSLGRNYGYTF. CDR3 DNA sequence: TGTGCCAGCAGCTTGGGGCGGAACTATGGCTACACCTTC.

The chain uses TRBV18 and TRBJ1-1, with D uncertain. CDR1 is KGHSH, CDR2 LQKENI, per germline. The V and J ends lost 3 bases and 1 base respectively, with 6 bases between them. The length of the CDR3 is 13 residues. Written as DNA, the CDR3 is TGTGCCAGCTCACCCAATTGGAACACTGAAGCTTTCTTT. Translated, it gives CASSPNWNTEAFF.

This clone was seen a handful of times. The rearrangement uses TRBV12-3 or TRBV12-4 and TRBJ2-1, with D possibly matching TRBD2 (5 bases). The CDR3 extends over 11 amino acids. Trimming left V 5 bases short and J 9 bases short, with 8 bases between. The CDR3 nucleotides read TGTGCCAGCAGTCCCCGGGGTGAGCAGTTCTTC. Protein product: CASSPRGEQFF.

This chain joins TRBV11-3 and TRBJ2-5, with TRBD1 matching over 7 bases. The CDR3 consists of 14 residues. Trimming cost V 5 bases and J 1 base; bases outside gene matches: 4. Germline V CDR1 and CDR2: SGHNT, YENEEA. The CDR3 is CASSPGTVQETQYF. As DNA, the CDR3 is TGTGCCAGCAGCCCAGGGACAGTCCAAGAGACCCAGTACTTC.

The V gene is TRBV7-9, the J gene TRBJ2-1; D perhaps matches TRBD2 (6 bases). The V end lost 3 bases, the J end lost 4 bases, and 13 bases lay between the germline ends. This CDR3 contains 15 residues. Germline CDR1 SEHNR, CDR2 FQNEAQ (reference sequence). The CDR3 DNA is TGTGCCAGCAGCTTCACGGGGGAGAGATACAATGAGCAGTTCTTC. Its protein is CASSFTGERYNEQFF.

This chain links TRBV9 with TRBJ1-1, with TRBD1 matching 8 bases. Losses at the gene ends were 5 bases for V and 5 bases for J; bases not matched to a gene: 2. The germline V gene encodes CDR1 SGDLS and CDR2 YYNGEE. This CDR3 is built from 12 residues. CDR3 in DNA: TGTGCCAGCAGTTACAGGGGGACTGAAGCTTTCTTT. It encodes CASSYRGTEAFF.

In regard to this clone: Within the sample, other DNA sequences also encode this same CDR3. The gene calls are TRBV18 and TRBJ2-7; 7 nucleotides line up with TRBD1. CDR1 and CDR2 (germline): KGHSH, LQKENI. CDR3 size: 13 residues. V was pared by 3 bases and J by 1 base, with 0 bases of the junction left unmatched. The CDR3 loop reads CASSPTGSYEQYF. In DNA form, the CDR3 reads TGTGCCAGCTCACCGACAGGGTCCTACGAGCAGTACTTC.

The V call is TRBV5-6, the J call TRBJ2-1, with 9 bases identical to TRBD1. This CDR3 is 16 amino acids long. From germline, CDR1 is SGHDT and CDR2 YYEEEE. J gave up 0 bases and V 2 bases, and 3 bases lay outside the gene matches. The CDR3 region has the DNA TGTGCCAGCAGCTTAGGGACAGGGAGCTCCTACAATGAGCAGTTCTTC. As protein: CASSLGTGSSYNEQFF. The complete variable domain, with remaining parts taken from reference TRBV5-6 and TRBJ2-1, reads DAGVTQSPTHLIKTRGQQVTLRCSPKSGHDTVSWYQQALGQGPQFIFQYYEEEERQRGNFPDRFSGHQFPNYSSELNVNALLLGDSALYLCASSLGTGSSYNEQFFGPGTRLTVL.

This chain connects TRBV19 to TRBJ1-5; D is uncertain. The CDR3 is made up of 14 amino acids. The germline gives CDR1 LNHDA, CDR2 SQIVND (reference sequence). Deletions cut 6 bases from V and 0 bases from J, with 9 bases between. CDR3 in DNA: TGTGCCAGTAGGGCGGCAGCTAGCAATCAGCCCCAGCATTTT. Translation gives CASRAAASNQPQHF.

The V gene is TRBV4-1, the J gene TRBJ2-3; possible D gene TRBD2, 6 bases. V lost 4 bases to trimming and J lost 4 bases, with 15 bases between them. The CDR3 covers 15 residues. The germline CDR1 and CDR2 sequences are MGHRA and YSYEKL. The CDR3 sequence is CASSLGSGYADTQYF. For the CDR3, the DNA is TGCGCCAGCAGCCTCGGGAGCGGGTACGCAGATACGCAGTATTTT.

On this clone: Other DNA sequences from this sample encode an identical CDR3 as well. This chain connects TRBV18 to TRBJ2-5; perhaps TRBD1 as D (6 bases). V was trimmed by 3 bases and J by 5 bases, leaving 10 bases between them. CDR1 and CDR2 from the germline V gene are KGHSH and LQKENI. The CDR3 is made up of 13 amino acids. The CDR3 DNA is TGTGCCAGCTCACCGGGGCAGGGGGAGACCCAGTACTTC. Translation gives CASSPGQGETQYF. Full variable domain (rest looked up from reference TRBV18 and TRBJ2-5): NAGVMQNPRHLVRRRGQEARLRCSPMKGHSHVYWYRQLPEEGLKFMVYLQKENIIDESGMPKERFSAEFPKEGPSILRIQQVVRGDSAAYFCASSPGQGETQYFGPGTRLLVL.

The chain has TRBV6-5 and TRBJ2-7; D perhaps matches TRBD2 (5 bases). In germline, CDR1 is MNHEY, CDR2 SVGAGI. This CDR3 is built from 15 residues. V lost 0 bases and J lost 2, with 11 bases in between. CDR3 residues: CASSYSLRGTYEQYF. In DNA form, the CDR3 reads TGTGCCAGCAGTTACTCGTTACGGGGTACCTACGAGCAGTACTTC.

This clone was found once. The chain links TRBV2 to TRBJ1-5; 7 bases line up with TRBD1. Trimming cost V 1 base and J 3 bases; bases outside gene matches: 3. Germline V gene data show CDR1 as SNHLY and CDR2 as FYNNEI. This CDR3 has 15 amino acids. The DNA of the CDR3 is TGTGCCAGCAGTGAAGACAGGGGTAACAATCAGCCCCAGCATTTT. The encoded protein is CASSEDRGNNQPQHF. Full variable domain (remainder filled in from reference TRBV2 and TRBJ1-5): EPEVTQTPSHQVTQMGQEVILRCVPISNHLYFYWYRQILGQKVEFLVSFYNNEISEKSEIFDDQFSVERPDGSNFTLKIRSTKLEDSAMYFCASSEDRGNNQPQHFGDGTRLSIL.

V is TRBV19 and J is TRBJ2-2, with 7 bases aligning to TRBD1. The CDR3 contains 16 residues. V shed 1 base and J 5 bases; nucleotides not matched to a gene: 7. From germline, CDR1 is LNHDA and CDR2 SQIVND (reference sequence). The CDR3 region is CASSIVGRGRTGELFF. Here the CDR3 DNA reads TGTGCCAGTAGTATAGTGGGTAGGGGGCGGACCGGGGAGCTGTTTTTT.

The chain uses TRBV28 and TRBJ2-1, with a possible D match to TRBD2 (6 bases). The CDR3 runs to 15 residues. V was cut by 5 bases and J by 3 bases, with 14 bases left in between. Germline V gives CDR1 MDHEN, CDR2 SYDVKM. The CDR3 reads CASSPSGGYYNEQFF. In nucleotides, the CDR3 is TGTGCCAGCAGTCCATCCGGGGGATACTACAATGAGCAGTTCTTC.

The rearrangement links TRBV11-2 to TRBJ1-2; possibly TRBD1 for D (5 bases). Trimming removed 5 bases at V and 9 bases at J, with 19 bases between. CDR1 and CDR2 from the germline V gene are SGHAT and FQNNGV. This CDR3 region has 14 residues. This chain's CDR3 is CASSPSPGGNRYTF. CDR3 in DNA: TGTGCCAGCAGCCCATCACCGGGGGGGAATCGCTACACCTTC.

The rearrangement uses TRBV7-2 and TRBJ1-5; a possible D gene is TRBD1 (6 bases). Germline CDR1 and CDR2: SGHTA and FQGNSA. Trimming removed 0 bases from V and 4 bases from J, with 10 bases in between. This CDR3 has 15 amino acids. The CDR3 coding sequence is TGTGCCAGCAGCTTAGCAGGACAGCTTAATCAGCCCCAGCATTTT. As protein: CASSLAGQLNQPQHF.

This sequence joins TRBV11-2 and TRBJ2-5, with D perhaps matching TRBD2 (5 bases). The germline CDR1 and CDR2 sequences are SGHAT and FQNNGV. This CDR3 has 15 amino acids. Trimming took off 3 bases at V and 5 bases at J, with 16 bases between the two ends. The CDR3 DNA reads TGTGCCAGCAGCTTCGGAGGTCGCCTTAGCGAGACCCAGTACTTC. It yields the protein CASSFGGRLSETQYF.

This rearrangement joins TRBV10-1 to TRBJ2-3; D is uncertain. This CDR3 has 15 amino acids. Germline-derived CDR1 and CDR2 are WNHNN and SYGVQD (reference sequence). V was trimmed by 0 bases and J by 1 base, leaving 8 bases between them. The CDR3 DNA reads TGCGCCAGCAGTGAGTCGCAGCGCCGCACAGATACGCAGTATTTT. This sequence encodes CASSESQRRTDTQYF.

The chain links TRBV7-9 to TRBJ1-1; D unclear. Germline CDR1 reads SEHNR; CDR2 reads FQNEAQ (reference sequence). The length of the CDR3 is 9 residues. V dropped 8 bases and J dropped 8 bases, with 6 bases sitting between them. The CDR3 DNA reads TGTGCCAGCGAGATAGAAGCTTTCTTT. Its translation: CASEIEAFF.

About this clone itself: A single base is all that separates this from a far larger clone, so a read error is likely. The J gene is TRBJ2-2, the V gene TRBV28; D unresolved. Germline V gives CDR1 MDHEN, CDR2 SYDVKM. The germline V and J ends were trimmed by 5 bases and 2 bases, with 3 bases remaining between them. The CDR3 extends over 12 amino acids. The CDR3 loop is CASSHNTGELFF. CDR3 bases: TGTGCCAGCAGTCATAACACCGGGGAGCTGTTTTTT.

This rearrangement joins TRBV20-1 to TRBJ2-7; TRBD1 matches at 8 bases. With 3 bases clipped from V and 0 bases from J, the junction kept 10 bases outside the gene matches. CDR1 is DFQATT and CDR2 is SNEGSKA in the germline V gene (reference sequence). The CDR3 is 16 amino acids. The CDR3: CSASGTQGALSYEQYF. Written as DNA, the CDR3 is TGCAGTGCTAGTGGGACCCAGGGGGCCCTCTCCTACGAGCAGTACTTC.

The chain uses TRBV10-3 and TRBJ2-5; TRBD1 might be the D (7 bases). CDR3 length equals 14 residues. CDR1 is ENHRY and CDR2 is SYGVKD in the germline V gene. Trimming removed 3 bases from V and 7 bases from J, with 15 bases in between. The CDR3 DNA reads as TGTGCCATCAGTGACAGGGGGGCCTCAGCGACCCAGTACTTC. It codes for CAISDRGASATQYF.

This clone was counted a single time. The CDR3 is CASSGQMFYGYTF. The DNA for the CDR3 is TGTGCCAGTAGTGGTCAGATGTTCTATGGCTACACCTTC. The rearrangement joins TRBV19 to TRBJ1-2; unclear D gene. The CDR3 length is 13 residues. Looked up from germline, CDR1 is LNHDA and CDR2 is SQIVND (reference sequence). V was shortened by 5 bases and J by 4 bases, with 11 bases between the two germline ends.

This clone came up a few times. The chain has TRBV11-2 and TRBJ1-5; 9 bases fit TRBD1. Trimming took 5 bases from V and 4 from J; bases not matched to a gene: 3. In germline, CDR1 is SGHAT, CDR2 FQNNGV. The CDR3 contains 14 residues. The chain's CDR3 is CASSATGGNQPQHF. In nucleotides, the CDR3 is TGTGCCAGCAGCGCGACAGGGGGAAATCAGCCCCAGCATTTT.

This chain links TRBV19 with TRBJ2-3, with TRBD2 matching 12 bases. This CDR3 is 15 amino acids long. Trimming cost V 7 bases and J 5 bases; bases outside gene matches: 7. CDR1 and CDR2 (germline): LNHDA, SQIVND (reference sequence). The CDR3 bases are TGTGCCAGTACAGAGCTAGCGGGGGGGAAAGATACGCAGTATTTT. Its translation is CASTELAGGKDTQYF. Drawing the rest from reference TRBV19 and TRBJ2-3, the complete variable domain is DGGITQSPKYLFRKEGQNVTLSCEQNLNHDAMYWYRQDPGQGLRLIYYSQIVNDFQKGDIAEGYSVSREKKESFPLTVTSAQKNPTAFYLCASTELAGGKDTQYFGPGTRLTVL.

The rearrangement links TRBV10-3 to TRBJ1-1; D possibly corresponds to TRBD1 (6 bases). V was clipped by 6 bases and J by 0 bases, with 11 bases between them. Germline-derived CDR1 and CDR2 are ENHRY and SYGVKD. The CDR3 totals 14 residues. The CDR3 DNA sequence: TGTGCCATCAGACAGGGCCAAATGAACACTGAAGCTTTCTTT. As protein: CAIRQGQMNTEAFF.

The rearrangement uses TRBV30 and TRBJ1-3; D gene uncertain. Deletions cut 7 bases from V and 0 bases from J, with 7 bases between. The CDR3 is 12 residues long. Germline loops: CDR1 GTSNPN, CDR2 SVGIG (reference sequence). The CDR3 sequence: CASGISGNTIYF. In nucleotides, the CDR3 is TGTGCCTCCGGGATCTCTGGAAACACCATATATTTT.